These 2 T cell receptor beta chains were sequenced from one sample in a study of identical twins. Each CDR3 protein gets one entry after TCRdb re-called the 5' RACE reads with MiXCR. In the table there are about 450,000 distinct CDR3 sequences, approximately 18% of which are singletons. Input material: naive T cells sorted from blood. Receptors were obtained from a man aged 50 to 59 in good health.

Many counts were recorded for this clonotype. The chain links TRBV29-1 to TRBJ2-5; 7 bases are a match to TRBD1. Germline CDR1 is SQVTM and CDR2 is ANQGSEA. The CDR3 contains 13 residues. Losses at the gene ends were 6 bases for V and 2 bases for J; bases not matched to a gene: 6. The CDR3 DNA is TGCAGCGTGAAGCCAGGGGGTCAAGAGACCCAGTACTTC. This sequence encodes CSVKPGGQETQYF.

This chain joins TRBV10-3 and TRBJ2-7, with D hard to call. Germline CDR1 ENHRY, CDR2 SYGVKD. Trimming cost V 3 bases and J 2 bases, with 11 bases left between them. There are 14 residues in the CDR3. The CDR3 region has the DNA TGTGCCATCAGTGATGAGGAAAGTCCCTACGAGCAGTACTTC. This encodes CAISDEESPYEQYF.